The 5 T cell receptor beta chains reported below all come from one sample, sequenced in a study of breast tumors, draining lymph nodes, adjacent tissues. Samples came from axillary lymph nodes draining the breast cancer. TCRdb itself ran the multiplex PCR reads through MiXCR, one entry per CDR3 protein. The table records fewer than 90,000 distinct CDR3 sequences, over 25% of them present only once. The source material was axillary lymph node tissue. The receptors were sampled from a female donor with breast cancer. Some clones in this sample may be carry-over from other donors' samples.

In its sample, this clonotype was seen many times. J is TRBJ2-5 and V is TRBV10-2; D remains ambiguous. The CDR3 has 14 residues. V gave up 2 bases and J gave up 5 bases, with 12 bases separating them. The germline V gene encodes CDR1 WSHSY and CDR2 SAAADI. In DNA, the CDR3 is TGCGCCAGCAGTGAGCCCACGACATCGGAGACCCAGTACTTC. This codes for CASSEPTTSETQYF.

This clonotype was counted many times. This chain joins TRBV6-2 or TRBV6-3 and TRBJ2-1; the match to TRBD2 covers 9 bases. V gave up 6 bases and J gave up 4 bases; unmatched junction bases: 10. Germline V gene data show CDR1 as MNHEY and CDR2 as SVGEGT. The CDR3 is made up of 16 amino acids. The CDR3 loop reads CASSPSASGTYNEQFF. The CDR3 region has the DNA TGTGCCAGCAGCCCCTCAGCTAGCGGGACATACAATGAGCAGTTCTTC.

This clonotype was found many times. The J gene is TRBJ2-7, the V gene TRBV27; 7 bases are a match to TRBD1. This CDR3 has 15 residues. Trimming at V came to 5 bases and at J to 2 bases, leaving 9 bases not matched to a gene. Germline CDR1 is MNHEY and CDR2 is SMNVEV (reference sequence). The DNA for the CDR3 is TGTGCCAGCAGTCCCTTAGACAGGGCACCCTACGAGCAGTACTTC. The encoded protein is CASSPLDRAPYEQYF.

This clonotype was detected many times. CDR3 bases: TGTGCCAGCAGCTTACGGACCCCCCCACCGGGAGAGTACACCGGGGAGCTGTTTTTT. It codes for CASSLRTPPPGEYTGELFF. The chain uses TRBV7-3 and TRBJ2-2; possibly TRBD2 for D (6 bases). This CDR3 has 19 residues. Per the germline V gene, CDR1 is SGHTA and CDR2 is FQGTGA. The V end was cut by 2 bases, the J end by 3 bases, with 22 bases between.

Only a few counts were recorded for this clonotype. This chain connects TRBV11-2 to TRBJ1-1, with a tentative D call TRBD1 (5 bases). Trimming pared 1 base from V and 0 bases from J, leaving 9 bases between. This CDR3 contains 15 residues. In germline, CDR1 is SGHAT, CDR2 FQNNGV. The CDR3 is CASSLVAGLNTEAFF. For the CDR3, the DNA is TGTGCCAGCAGCTTAGTGGCAGGGCTGAACACTGAAGCTTTCTTT.